This T cell receptor beta chain emerged from a study of spatial heterogeneity in lung cancer. This clonotype was seen a few times. TCRdb reanalysed the 5' RACE reads using MiXCR and keeps one entry per CDR3 protein. The sample lists 90,000 to 95,000 distinct CDR3 sequences; about 12% were seen once. The time point here: sample taken at primary tumor resection. Extraction of whole RNA from tumor, nontumor lung or frozen PBMC preceded unsorted sequencing. This CDR3 spans 13 amino acids. Trimming removed 3 bases from V and 4 bases from J; junction bases left unmatched: 1. The germline gives CDR1 SGDLS, CDR2 YYNGEE.

The receptor was isolated from a male donor with early-stage non-small cell lung cancer. The material was PBMCs, obtained at surgery. This chain uses TRBV9 with TRBJ2-1; 7 bases line up with TRBD1. The DNA for the CDR3 is TGTGCCAGCAGCGGACAGGGATACAATGAGCAGTTCTTC. Residues: CASSGQGYNEQFF.